One sample yielded the 21 T cell receptor beta chains listed below, sequenced in a study of blood T cell repertoires in COVID-19. Here immunoSEQ multiplex PCR was the method, and the copy in TCRdb shows in-frame clones only, minus some. The sample carries some 150,000 clones, about 85% recorded once. Sequencing was performed on peripheral blood. All receptors derive from a human donor with acute or convalescent COVID-19. The donor label of this sample is uncertain.

To note about this clone: Other DNA sequences within the sample encode an identical CDR3. The rearrangement uses TRBV9 and TRBJ2-3; the D is unclear. The ends were cut back, 0 bases at V and 0 bases at J, with 5 bases in the middle. The CDR3 length is 14 residues. Germline CDR1 reads SGDLS; CDR2 reads YYNGEE. CDR3 amino acids: CASSVGQSTDTQYF. The DNA for the CDR3 is TGTGCCAGCAGCGTAGGTCAGAGCACAGATACGCAGTATTTT.

The J gene is TRBJ1-3, the V gene TRBV7-3, with 9 nucleotides matching TRBD1. Losses at the gene ends were 6 bases for V and 2 bases for J; bases not matched to a gene: 8. The CDR3 length is 16 residues. The germline V gene has CDR1 SGHTA and CDR2 FQGTGA. The DNA for the CDR3 is TGTGCCAGCAGTGCGGGACAGGGTACGACTGGAAACACCATATATTTT. This codes for CASSAGQGTTGNTIYF. Based on the CDR3 plus reference TRBV7-3 and TRBJ1-3, the full variable domain is GAGVSQTPSNKVTEKGKYVELRCDPISGHTALYWYRQSLGQGPEFLIYFQGTGAADDSGLPNDRFFAVRPEGSVSTLKIQRTERGDSAVYLCASSAGQGTTGNTIYFGEGSWLTVV.

This clone was detected only a few times. The chain uses TRBV6-5 and TRBJ2-2; no definite D call. Germline assignment: CDR1 MNHEY and CDR2 SVGAGI. The CDR3 loop spans 11 amino acids. V was shortened by 7 bases and J by 4 bases, with 4 bases between the two germline ends. The CDR3 coding sequence is TGTGCCAGCACTACCACCGGGGAGCTGTTTTTT. Translation: CASTTTGELFF.

In regard to this clone: Other DNA sequences in this specimen translate into the identical CDR3. The J gene is TRBJ1-1, the V gene TRBV2; the D gene is possibly TRBD1 (5 bases). This CDR3 spans 11 amino acids. Germline V CDR1 and CDR2: SNHLY, FYNNEI. Trimming left V 2 bases short and J 8 bases short, with 6 bases between. The CDR3 sequence: CASSEQGEAFF. The CDR3 nucleotides are TGTGCCAGCAGTGAACAGGGCGAAGCTTTCTTT.

The chain employs TRBV7-8 and TRBJ2-1, with D maybe TRBD1 (5 bases). V was trimmed by 0 bases and J by 7 bases, leaving 13 bases between them. The CDR3 has 15 residues. The germline V gene has CDR1 SGHVS and CDR2 FQNEAQ. The chain's CDR3 is CASSLAMTVFNEQFF. The CDR3, as DNA: TGTGCCAGCAGCTTAGCGATGACAGTCTTTAATGAGCAGTTCTTC.

The rearrangement joins TRBV6-2 or TRBV6-3 to TRBJ1-1; TRBD1 might be the D (5 bases). Germline values: CDR1 MNHEY, CDR2 SVGEGT. The length of the CDR3 is 13 residues. The V gene lost 5 bases and the J gene lost 11 bases, with 18 bases spanning the gap. The chain's CDR3 is CASSSEGGVMAFF. The DNA for the CDR3 is TGTGCCAGCAGTAGCGAGGGAGGGGTGATGGCTTTCTTT.

V usage is TRBV5-1 and J usage is TRBJ2-7, with D perhaps TRBD1 (7 bases). Trimming took 6 bases from V and 2 from J, leaving 21 bases between them. This CDR3 spans 16 amino acids. Germline V CDR1 and CDR2: SGHRS, YFSETQ. This CDR3 is CASTPRGDRPTYEQYF. In nucleotides, the CDR3 is TGCGCCAGCACCCCGAGGGGGGACAGACCCACCTACGAGCAGTACTTC. The whole variable domain, remainder taken from reference TRBV5-1 and TRBJ2-7, is KAGVTQTPRYLIKTRGQQVTLSCSPISGHRSVSWYQQTPGQGLQFLFEYFSETQRNKGNFPGRFSGRQFSNSRSEMNVSTLELGDSALYLCASTPRGDRPTYEQYFGPGTRLTVT.

This rearrangement joins TRBV11-3 to TRBJ2-6; D ambiguous. Germline V lookup: CDR1 SGHNT, CDR2 YENEEA. Trimming left V 1 base short and J 0 bases short, with 7 bases between. The CDR3 totals 16 residues. As DNA, the CDR3 is TGTGCCAGCAGCTTAGGACGAGGCTCTGGGGCCAACGTCCTGACTTTC. Protein: CASSLGRGSGANVLTF.

This rearrangement joins TRBV15 to TRBJ1-2; tentatively, D is TRBD1 (5 bases). CDR3 size: 14 residues. Germline V gives CDR1 LNHNV, CDR2 YYDKDF (reference sequence). Between the trimmed V and J ends, which lost 1 base and 6 bases, there was a span of 12 bases. The CDR3 DNA follows: TGTGCCACCAGCAGAGGGGGCAGGGCGGATGGCTACACCTTC. Protein: CATSRGGRADGYTF.

The chain has TRBV10-3 and TRBJ2-7; 8 bases are shared with TRBD1. This CDR3 is 14 amino acids long. Germline V lookup: CDR1 ENHRY, CDR2 SYGVKD. The V segment lost 6 bases and the J segment 3 bases; nucleotides outside the gene matches: 7. CDR3 sequence: CAIRTTGGNYEQYF. In DNA, the CDR3 is TGTGCCATCAGAACCACAGGGGGGAACTACGAGCAGTACTTC.

The rearrangement uses TRBV11-2 and TRBJ1-2, with 8 bases that match TRBD1. Germline CDR1 and CDR2: SGHAT and FQNNGV. Trimming at V came to 4 bases and at J to 6 bases, leaving 13 bases not matched to a gene. The CDR3 runs 16 residues. This CDR3 is CASSSGTGRTRDGYTF. Here the CDR3 DNA reads TGTGCCAGCAGCTCGGGGACAGGTCGGACGAGAGATGGCTACACCTTC.

The rearrangement joins TRBV11-2 to TRBJ1-1; no clear D gene. The CDR3 covers 13 residues. In germline, CDR1 is SGHAT, CDR2 FQNNGV. V was trimmed by 5 bases and J by 3 bases, leaving 10 bases between them. The CDR3 here is CASSPSGYTEAFF. DNA of the CDR3: TGTGCCAGCAGCCCGTCGGGGTACACTGAAGCTTTCTTT. The full variable domain, with the rest looked up from reference TRBV11-2 and TRBJ1-1, is EAGVAQSPRYKIIEKRQSVAFWCNPISGHATLYWYQQILGQGPKLLIQFQNNGVVDDSQLPKDRFSAERLKGVDSTLKIQPAKLEDSAVYLCASSPSGYTEAFFGQGTRLTVV.

J is TRBJ1-2 and V is TRBV5-1, with a tentative D call TRBD1 (6 bases). Trimming took 0 bases from V and 6 from J, leaving 15 bases between them. Germline V lookup: CDR1 SGHRS, CDR2 YFSETQ. CDR3 length: 15 residues. The CDR3: CASSLGETGLNGYTF. Written as DNA, the CDR3 is TGCGCCAGCAGCTTGGGGGAGACAGGTCTCAATGGCTACACCTTC.

V and J are TRBV6-5 and TRBJ1-3; 9 bases align to TRBD1. With V trimmed by 2 bases and J by 2 bases, 4 bases remained unmatched. The CDR3 sequence is 16 residues long. Germline CDR1 is MNHEY and CDR2 is SVGAGI. The CDR3: CASSYAGTGTGNTIYF. CDR3 in DNA: TGTGCCAGCAGTTACGCCGGGACAGGGACTGGAAACACCATATATTTT.

The chain couples TRBV7-9 to TRBJ2-2, with 8 bases aligning to TRBD2. Germline CDR1 and CDR2: SEHNR and FQNEAQ (reference sequence). V shed 5 bases, J shed 0 bases, and the junction held 5 bases outside the gene matches. This CDR3 is 16 amino acids long. The CDR3 reads CASSTLAGSNTGELFF. CDR3 DNA: TGTGCCAGCAGCACTTTAGCGGGATCGAACACCGGGGAGCTGTTTTTT. The full variable domain, completed using reference TRBV7-9 and TRBJ2-2, is DTGVSQNPRHKITKRGQNVTFRCDPISEHNRLYWYRQTLGQGPEFLTYFQNEAQLEKSRLLSDRFSAERPKGSFSTLEIQRTEQGDSAMYLCASSTLAGSNTGELFFGEGSRLTVL.

The rearrangement uses TRBV27 and TRBJ2-7; a possible D gene is TRBD1 (5 bases). The end of the DNA fits TRBJ2-5 better, so the J call may be wrong. Germline CDR1 is MNHEY and CDR2 is SMNVEV (reference sequence). The CDR3 is made up of 13 amino acids. The CDR3 sequence is CASRWGTQETQYF. In DNA form, the CDR3 reads TGTGCCAGCCGGTGGGGCACCCAAGAGACCCAGTACTTC.

V and J are TRBV9 and TRBJ1-2, with D hard to call. CDR1 and CDR2 (germline): SGDLS, YYNGEE. V lost 3 bases to trimming and J lost 4 bases, with 16 bases between them. This CDR3 has 15 amino acids. CDR3 nucleotide sequence: TGTGCCAGCAGCGCCTACCGAGGGCAGGCCTATGGCTACACCTTC. It encodes CASSAYRGQAYGYTF.

The chain joins TRBV25-1 to TRBJ1-2; D remains ambiguous. The CDR3 sequence is 14 residues long. V lost 3 bases, J lost 5 bases, and 13 bases lay in between. Germline CDR1 reads MGHDK; CDR2 reads SYGVNS. In DNA form, the CDR3 reads TGTGCCAGCAGTGACGCGAGGGCGGTTTATGGCTACACCTTC. Translation: CASSDARAVYGYTF.

This clone was counted a few times. The V and J genes are TRBV9 and TRBJ2-7, with D maybe TRBD2 (6 bases). CDR3 size: 15 residues. V was trimmed by 0 bases and J by 3 bases, leaving 13 bases between them. CDR1 SGDLS and CDR2 YYNGEE come from the germline V gene. The DNA of the CDR3 is TGTGCCAGCAGCGTAGGACTAGGAATCGACTACGAGCAGTACTTC. This codes for CASSVGLGIDYEQYF. Full variable domain (rest looked up from reference TRBV9 and TRBJ2-7): DSGVTQTPKHLITATGQRVTLRCSPRSGDLSVYWYQQSLDQGLQFLIQYYNGEERAKGNILERFSAQQFPDLHSELNLSSLELGDSALYFCASSVGLGIDYEQYFGPGTRLTVT.

The chain carries TRBV10-3 and TRBJ2-7; possibly TRBD2 for D (7 bases). V lost 6 bases and J 1 base, leaving 13 bases between the germline ends. CDR1 ENHRY and CDR2 SYGVKD come from the germline V gene. The CDR3 length is 14 residues. The CDR3 sequence is CAISGRGGSYEQYF. CDR3 DNA sequence: TGTGCCATCAGCGGCAGGGGAGGGTCCTACGAGCAGTACTTC.

The chain has TRBV19 and TRBJ1-6, with 8 bases fitting TRBD1. The germline gives CDR1 LNHDA, CDR2 SQIVND (reference sequence). J gave up 10 bases and V 4 bases, and 6 bases lay outside the gene matches. The CDR3 totals 14 residues. CDR3 DNA: TGTGCCAGTAGTAACCTTGACAGGGGCTCACCCCTCCACTTT. Translated, it gives CASSNLDRGSPLHF.